Below, 20 T cell receptor beta chains from the same sample are listed, as sequenced in a study of immune evolution from preneoplasia to lung adenocarcinoma. The method was immunoSEQ multiplex PCR; TCRdb's version includes in-frame clones alone and lacks a portion of them. Seen here are some 15,000 clones, about four fifths observed once, and the top ten hold under 5%. The sequenced sample was FFPE minimally invasive lung adenocarcinoma tissue. The receptor set was obtained from a person in their 70s with lung adenocarcinoma.

This chain uses TRBV28 with TRBJ2-7; a possible D gene is TRBD2 (6 bases). The CDR3 covers 13 residues. V was shortened by 7 bases and J by 4 bases, with 14 bases between the two germline ends. Germline assignment: CDR1 MDHEN and CDR2 SYDVKM. CDR3 DNA: TGTGCCAGCACGGCGGGAACGCGTTACGAGCAGTACTTC. It yields the protein CASTAGTRYEQYF. The full variable domain, in which reference TRBV28 and TRBJ2-7 provide the parts outside the CDR3, is DVKVTQSSRYLVKRTGEKVFLECVQDMDHENMFWYRQDPGLGLRLIYFSYDVKMKEKGDIPEGYSVSREKKERFSLILESASTNQTSMYLCASTAGTRYEQYFGPGTRLTVT.

The chain employs TRBV14 and TRBJ1-5; D uncertain. Germline V gene lookup returns CDR1 SGHDN and CDR2 FVKESK. Trimming took off 0 bases at V and 0 bases at J, with 6 bases between the two ends. The CDR3 sequence is 15 residues long. CDR3: CASSQDDISNQPQHF. The CDR3 DNA follows: TGTGCCAGCAGCCAAGACGACATTAGCAATCAGCCCCAGCATTTT.

This rearrangement joins TRBV28 to TRBJ1-5; maybe TRBD1 (6 bases). The CDR3 loop spans 16 amino acids. V was trimmed by 2 bases and J by 2 bases, leaving 13 bases between them. Germline V gene data show CDR1 as MDHEN and CDR2 as SYDVKM. The CDR3 nucleotides are TGTGCCAGCAGTTTAGTCAGGGGCTGGGGCAATCAGCCCCAGCATTTT. This gives the protein CASSLVRGWGNQPQHF.

The chain combines TRBV25-1 with TRBJ1-1; D ambiguous. V lost 6 bases and J lost 5, with 13 bases in between. Germline CDR1 is MGHDK and CDR2 is SYGVNS. CDR3 size: 13 residues. CDR3 loop: CASSGDRDTEAFF. DNA for the CDR3: TGTGCCAGCAGCGGGGATAGGGATACTGAAGCTTTCTTT.

The V call is TRBV28, the J call TRBJ1-2, with 9 bases matching TRBD1. This CDR3 region has 14 residues. The V segment lost 6 bases and the J segment 6 bases; nucleotides outside the gene matches: 8. CDR1 MDHEN and CDR2 SYDVKM come from the germline V gene. The CDR3, as DNA: TGTGCCAGCAGCCCTTCGGGACAGGGTGATGGCTACACCTTC. Translation: CASSPSGQGDGYTF.

The chain uses TRBV7-9 and TRBJ2-1; no firm D call. The CDR3 consists of 13 residues. V was clipped by 1 base and J by 8 bases, with 9 bases between them. Germline-derived CDR1 and CDR2 are SEHNR and FQNEAQ (reference sequence). This CDR3 reads CASSLGNRDEQFF. The DNA for the CDR3 is TGTGCCAGCAGCTTAGGCAACAGAGATGAGCAGTTCTTC.

The chain combines TRBV9 with TRBJ1-2; 9 nucleotides align to TRBD1. Unmatched junction bases numbered 8, after V lost 3 bases and J lost 8 bases. The CDR3 covers 14 residues. Germline V gene data show CDR1 as SGDLS and CDR2 as YYNGEE. CDR3 coding DNA: TGTGCCAGCAGCGAGCCCGGGACAGGGAAAGGCTACACCTTC. Translated, it gives CASSEPGTGKGYTF.

CDR3 amino acids: CASSPSSSYNEQFF. CDR3 in DNA: TGTGCCAGCTCGCCTAGCAGTTCCTACAATGAGCAGTTCTTC. The V call is TRBV2, the J call TRBJ2-1, with a weak D call TRBD2 (5 bases). From germline, CDR1 is SNHLY and CDR2 FYNNEI. The V end lost 8 bases, the J end lost 1 base, and 12 bases lay between the germline ends. The CDR3 totals 14 residues. Variable domain in full (rest from reference TRBV2 and TRBJ2-1): EPEVTQTPSHQVTQMGQEVILRCVPISNHLYFYWYRQILGQKVEFLVSFYNNEISEKSEIFDDQFSVERPDGSNFTLKIRSTKLEDSAMYFCASSPSSSYNEQFFGPGTRLTVL.

The chain employs TRBV19 and TRBJ2-1, with no clear D. Germline assignment: CDR1 LNHDA and CDR2 SQIVND (reference sequence). V was shortened by 7 bases and J by 6 bases, with 10 bases between the two germline ends. The CDR3 contains 12 residues. The CDR3 spells CASKSGRNEQFF. The CDR3 nucleotides read TGTGCCAGTAAGAGTGGTCGCAATGAGCAGTTCTTC.

The rearrangement uses TRBV15 and TRBJ1-2; D remains unclear. The CDR3 loop spans 13 amino acids. Germline lookup yields CDR1 LNHNV and CDR2 YYDKDF (reference sequence). V was shortened by 1 base and J by 4 bases, with 7 bases between the two germline ends. The DNA of the CDR3 is TGTGCCACCAGCAGAGTGCCAGGCTATGGCTACACCTTC. It yields the protein CATSRVPGYGYTF.

The chain employs TRBV19 and TRBJ1-1; D possibly corresponds to TRBD1 (6 bases). This CDR3 has 13 amino acids. Trimming pared 10 bases from V and 0 bases from J, leaving 12 bases between. Germline loops: CDR1 LNHDA, CDR2 SQIVND (reference sequence). CDR3 protein: CATRTVVNTEAFF. The DNA for the CDR3 is TGTGCCACCCGGACAGTCGTGAACACTGAAGCTTTCTTT.

The chain links TRBV28 to TRBJ2-7; 8 bases align to TRBD1. CDR1 is MDHEN, CDR2 SYDVKM, per germline. The trim removed 7 bases at V and 0 bases at J, leaving 5 bases unmatched. The CDR3 sequence is 14 residues long. In DNA, the CDR3 is TGTGCCAGCACCACCCAGGGGGCCTCCTACGAGCAGTACTTC. Residues: CASTTQGASYEQYF.

The chain uses TRBV11-3 and TRBJ2-7; TRBD1 is a possible D gene (5 bases). V dropped 4 bases and J dropped 2 bases, with 9 bases sitting between them. Germline CDR1 is SGHNT and CDR2 is YENEEA. The CDR3 totals 13 residues. The DNA of the CDR3 is TGTGCCAGCAGCTCCAGACAGCCCTACGAGCAGTACTTC. Translating gives CASSSRQPYEQYF. Using reference TRBV11-3 and TRBJ2-7 for the parts outside the CDR3, the full variable domain is EAGVVQSPRYKIIEKKQPVAFWCNPISGHNTLYWYLQNLGQGPELLIRYENEEAVDDSQLPKDRFSAERLKGVDSTLKIQPAELGDSAVYLCASSSRQPYEQYFGPGTRLTVT.

The rearrangement joins TRBV9 to TRBJ2-7, with 7 positions matching TRBD1. The V gene end was trimmed by 4 bases and the J gene end by 3 bases; junction bases not matched to a gene: 4. Germline V gene data show CDR1 as SGDLS and CDR2 as YYNGEE. CDR3 size: 13 residues. CDR3 bases: TGTGCCAGCAGCTGGGGACAGAACTACGAGCAGTACTTC. Protein: CASSWGQNYEQYF.

This clone was counted only a few times. The rearrangement uses TRBV4-1 and TRBJ2-3; TRBD2 might be the D (6 bases). Germline V gene data show CDR1 as MGHRA and CDR2 as YSYEKL. The CDR3 loop spans 16 amino acids. V lost 1 base to trimming and J lost 5 bases, with 16 bases between them. The CDR3 bases are TGCGCCAGCAGCCAAGTTTCGGGACTCACCCAAGATACGCAGTATTTT. As protein: CASSQVSGLTQDTQYF.

V and J are TRBV25-1 and TRBJ1-1; D uncertain. Per germline, CDR1 MGHDK and CDR2 SYGVNS. V shed 1 base and J shed 10 bases, with 7 bases lying between them. The CDR3 runs to 11 residues. CDR3 loop: CASSEFGSAFF. DNA of the CDR3: TGTGCCAGCAGTGAATTTGGCTCAGCTTTCTTT.

This clone was detected a few times. The chain combines TRBV28 with TRBJ2-1, with a possible D match to TRBD2 (6 bases). The V end was cut by 9 bases, the J end by 0 bases, with 9 bases between. The CDR3 is 13 residues long. Germline CDR1 reads MDHEN; CDR2 reads SYDVKM. CDR3 in amino acids: CASLAPSYNEQFF. DNA of the CDR3: TGTGCCAGTCTAGCGCCCTCCTACAATGAGCAGTTCTTC.

The rearrangement links TRBV29-1 to TRBJ2-2; 8 bases align to TRBD2. In germline, CDR1 is SQVTM, CDR2 ANQGSEA. The CDR3 spans 14 residues. V lost 6 bases to trimming and J lost 4 bases; unmatched junction nucleotides: 7. The DNA of the CDR3 is TGCAGCGTCTCCCGGGAGGGTGCCACCGGGGAGCTGTTTTTT. This codes for CSVSREGATGELFF.

The chain's CDR3 is CASSPQDSTQNSPLHF. The CDR3 DNA reads TGCGCCAGCAGCCCCCAGGACAGTACGCAAAATTCACCCCTCCACTTT. The chain couples TRBV5-1 to TRBJ1-6; tentative D call: TRBD1 (6 bases). V shed 4 bases and J shed 7 bases, with 18 bases lying between them. This CDR3 spans 16 amino acids. Germline V lookup: CDR1 SGHRS, CDR2 YFSETQ.

The chain links TRBV30 to TRBJ2-3, with D possibly TRBD1 on 6 matching bases. Trimming took off 0 bases at V and 3 bases at J, with 7 bases between the two ends. The CDR3 extends over 13 amino acids. Germline V gene lookup returns CDR1 GTSNPN and CDR2 SVGIG (reference sequence). This CDR3 is CAWSVQGTDTQYF. The CDR3 DNA reads as TGTGCCTGGAGTGTACAGGGAACAGATACGCAGTATTTT. The whole variable domain, remainder taken from reference TRBV30 and TRBJ2-3, is SQTIHQWPATLVQPVGSPLSLECTVEGTSNPNLYWYRQAAGRGLQLLFYSVGIGQISSEVPQNLSASRPQDRQFILSSKKLLLSDSGFYLCAWSVQGTDTQYFGPGTRLTVL.